The next 9 T cell receptor beta chains were all read from a single sample in a study of Ad26.COV2.S vaccination and SARS-CoV-2 variants. The table came from immunoSEQ multiplex PCR; TCRdb's copy has only in-frame clones and leaves some out. The sample gives 250,000 or so clones, roughly 85% of which show up once; less than 3.5% is in the top ten. Noted treatment: roughly 18 received Ad26.COV2.S at low or high dose, single or two shots; several received placebo; per-sample allocation not given. Collection of the samples took place on day 63 after the first injection of vaccine or placebo. Sample: peripheral blood, taken in a trial of Ad26.COV2.S vaccine versus placebo. Receptor source: a person aged 18-60 years who received the Ad26.COV2.S COVID-19 vaccine or a placebo.

The chain has TRBV5-1 and TRBJ2-6; D is perhaps TRBD1 (6 bases). Per the germline V gene, CDR1 is SGHRS and CDR2 is YFSETQ. Trimming took off 2 bases at V and 0 bases at J, with 12 bases between the two ends. The length of the CDR3 is 17 residues. This CDR3 is CASSFSQGFSGANVLTF. CDR3 bases: TGCGCCAGCAGCTTTTCCCAGGGGTTCTCTGGGGCCAACGTCCTGACTTTC.

This clone occurred many times. CDR3 amino acids: CASSIGSGGLRDTQYF. CDR3 sequence (DNA): TGTGCCAGTAGTATCGGTAGCGGGGGGTTGCGTGATACGCAGTATTTT. The J gene is TRBJ2-3, the V gene TRBV19; TRBD2 matches at 10 bases. Per the germline V gene, CDR1 is LNHDA and CDR2 is SQIVND (reference sequence). The CDR3 extends over 16 amino acids. V trimming: 3 bases; J trimming: 6 bases; junction bases outside the gene matches: 9.

V is TRBV11-2 and J is TRBJ2-7; TRBD1 matches at 11 bases. Trimming removed 5 bases from V and 0 bases from J; junction bases left unmatched: 9. Germline V gene sequence: CDR1 SGHAT, CDR2 FQNNGV. This CDR3 has 17 amino acids. The CDR3 protein is CASSLGTGGPSSYEQYV. CDR3 sequence (DNA): TGTGCCAGCAGCCTCGGGACAGGGGGACCAAGCTCCTACGAGCAGTACGTC.

CDR3 in DNA: TGCGCCAGCAGCCAAGAGTGGCGACTAGCGAGAGATACGCAGTATTTT. Amino acids: CASSQEWRLARDTQYF. The chain employs TRBV4-3 and TRBJ2-3; TRBD2 agrees at 8 bases. The germline CDR1 and CDR2 sequences are LGHNA and YSLEER. Unmatched junction bases numbered 7, after V lost 0 bases and J lost 5 bases. The CDR3 is 16 amino acids.

The CDR3 DNA reads as TGTGCCAGCAGCCAAGCCCAGGGGGCGACTAATGAAAAACTGTTTTTT. Translating gives CASSQAQGATNEKLFF. The chain employs TRBV4-2 and TRBJ1-4; 8 bases map to TRBD1. Trimming at V came to 1 base and at J to 2 bases, leaving 3 bases not matched to a gene. The CDR3 sequence is 16 residues long. Germline CDR1 and CDR2: LGHNA and YNFKEQ.

The rearrangement uses TRBV19 and TRBJ2-2; D is undetermined. Trimming took 7 bases from V and 1 from J, leaving 10 bases between them. The length of the CDR3 is 14 residues. Germline V gene data show CDR1 as LNHDA and CDR2 as SQIVND (reference sequence). Here the CDR3 reads CASNSGWNTGELFF. CDR3 DNA sequence: TGTGCCAGTAATAGTGGGTGGAACACCGGGGAGCTGTTTTTT.

A few counts support this clone. V gene TRBV4-3 combines with J gene TRBJ1-1; D might be TRBD1 (5 bases). This CDR3 has 15 amino acids. V lost 3 bases and J lost 1, with 12 bases in between. Germline CDR1 and CDR2: LGHNA and YSLEER. CDR3 sequence: CASSQTYGGNTEAFF. DNA of the CDR3: TGCGCCAGCAGCCAGACTTACGGGGGGAACACTGAAGCTTTCTTT.

This clone was seen only a few times. The V call is TRBV5-5, the J call TRBJ1-1; the D is unclear. CDR1 and CDR2 from the germline V gene are SGHKS and YYEKEE (reference sequence). This CDR3 region has 12 residues. Between the trimmed V and J ends, which lost 5 bases and 1 base, there was a span of 6 bases. CDR3 loop: CASSNPNTEAFF. CDR3 bases: TGTGCCAGCAGTAACCCGAACACTGAAGCTTTCTTT.

The chain employs TRBV7-9 and TRBJ1-3; 7 bases agree with TRBD1. This CDR3 region has 17 residues. Germline values: CDR1 SEHNR, CDR2 FQNEAQ (reference sequence). V shed 3 bases, J shed 0 bases, and the junction held 8 bases outside the gene matches. The CDR3 protein is CASSFPTTGSSGNTIYF. The DNA for the CDR3 is TGTGCCAGCAGCTTTCCTACGACAGGGTCCTCTGGAAACACCATATATTTT.